Below, one T cell receptor beta chain is given with its context. This specimen belongs to a study of blood T cell repertoires in COVID-19. Source study methods: Reference gene primer amplification gave estimated nucleated cell counts. TCRdb's table, derived via immunoSEQ multiplex PCR, lists solely in-frame clones and lacks some. The DNA gave D and trimming, while V, J and clone size come from that table. Of 100,000 to 120,000 clones listed, less than 90% are singletons. Germline lookup yields CDR1 MNHGY and CDR2 SVAAGI. With 3 bases clipped from V and 0 bases from J, the junction kept 17 bases outside the gene matches. The length of the CDR3 is 20 residues.

The chain has TRBV6-9 and TRBJ1-3, with TRBD1 matching over 7 bases. The TCR sequence derives from a man in his forties or fifties with acute or convalescent COVID-19. Sequenced sample: peripheral blood. The CDR3 DNA is TGTGCCAGCAGTTACCCCCCCGGGACAGCAAGCGTATCCTCTGGAAACACCATATATTTT. It is translated as CASSYPPGTASVSSGNTIYF.